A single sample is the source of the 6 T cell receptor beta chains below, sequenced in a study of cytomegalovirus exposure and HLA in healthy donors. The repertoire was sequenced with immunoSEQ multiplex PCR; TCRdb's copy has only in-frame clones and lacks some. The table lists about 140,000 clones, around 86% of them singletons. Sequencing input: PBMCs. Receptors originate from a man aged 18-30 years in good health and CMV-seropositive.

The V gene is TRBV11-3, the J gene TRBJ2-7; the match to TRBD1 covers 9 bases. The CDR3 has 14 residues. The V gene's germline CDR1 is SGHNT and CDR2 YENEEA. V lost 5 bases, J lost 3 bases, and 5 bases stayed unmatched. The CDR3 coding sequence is TGTGCCAGCAGCCAGGACAGGGGTAACTACGAGCAGTACTTC. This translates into CASSQDRGNYEQYF.

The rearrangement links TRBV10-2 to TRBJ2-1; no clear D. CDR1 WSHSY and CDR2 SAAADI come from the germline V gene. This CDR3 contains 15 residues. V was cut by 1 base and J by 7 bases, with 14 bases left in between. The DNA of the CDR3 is TGCGCCAGCAGTGAGTGGAAGGAGATGAGAAATGAGCAGTTCTTC. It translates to CASSEWKEMRNEQFF.

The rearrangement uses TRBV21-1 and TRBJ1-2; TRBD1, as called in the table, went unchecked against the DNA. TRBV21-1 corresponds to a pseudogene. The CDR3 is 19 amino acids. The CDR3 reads CASSLGGPQGTLPTRGYTF. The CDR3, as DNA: TGTGCCAGCAGCCTTGGGGGGCCACAGGGGACCTTACCGACCAGGGGCTACACCTTC.

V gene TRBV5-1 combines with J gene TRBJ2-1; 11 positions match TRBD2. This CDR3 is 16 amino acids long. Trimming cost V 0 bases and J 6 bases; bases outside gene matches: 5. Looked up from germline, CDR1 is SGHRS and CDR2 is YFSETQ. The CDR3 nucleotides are TGCGCCAGCAGCTTGGGTAGCGGGAGGGCGGTCAATGAGCAGTTCTTC. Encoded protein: CASSLGSGRAVNEQFF.

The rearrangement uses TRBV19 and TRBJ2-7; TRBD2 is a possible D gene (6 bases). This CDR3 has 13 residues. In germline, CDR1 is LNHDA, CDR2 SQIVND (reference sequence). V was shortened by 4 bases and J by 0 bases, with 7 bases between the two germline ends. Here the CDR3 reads CASSKEGSYEQYF. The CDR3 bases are TGTGCCAGTAGTAAGGAGGGCTCCTACGAGCAGTACTTC.

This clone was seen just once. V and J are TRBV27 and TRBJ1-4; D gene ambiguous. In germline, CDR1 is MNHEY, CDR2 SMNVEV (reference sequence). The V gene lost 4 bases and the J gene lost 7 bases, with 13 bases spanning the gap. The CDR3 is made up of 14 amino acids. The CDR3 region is CASSSQEEIEKLFF. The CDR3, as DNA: TGTGCCAGCAGTTCTCAGGAGGAAATTGAAAAACTGTTTTTT.